Shown below are 21 T cell receptor beta chains from a single sample sequenced in a study of CD8 T cells in Susac syndrome. An amount of RNA that ranged from 0.5 to 1 ug was reverse transcribed with random hexamers. TCRdb reprocessed the immunoSEQ multiplex PCR reads via MiXCR and lists one record per CDR3 protein. Of more than 150,000 distinct CDR3 sequences detected, approximately 96% appear once; the ten largest clones hold 0.16%. The sequencing sample was made of CD4+ T cells from PBMCs. These receptors came from a human donor with Susac syndrome.

The chain has TRBV19 and TRBJ2-7; 7 nucleotides match TRBD1. Germline CDR1 reads LNHDA; CDR2 reads SQIVND (reference sequence). V trimming: 4 bases; J trimming: 2 bases; junction bases outside the gene matches: 5. The CDR3 contains 14 residues. CDR3: CASSTQGPPYEQYF. In nucleotides, the CDR3 is TGTGCCAGTAGTACACAGGGGCCACCCTACGAGCAGTACTTC.

The rearrangement joins TRBV18 to TRBJ2-7, with D possibly TRBD1 on 6 matching bases. CDR1 is KGHSH and CDR2 is LQKENI in the germline V gene. This CDR3 is 16 amino acids long. The ends were cut back, 1 base at V and 2 bases at J, with 15 bases in the middle. The CDR3 is CASSPRDRQATYEQYF. The CDR3 DNA follows: TGTGCCAGCTCACCACGAGACCGACAGGCCACCTACGAGCAGTACTTC.

The genes are TRBV20-1 and TRBJ1-1; D remains unclear. The CDR3 covers 13 residues. The V and J ends lost 6 bases and 3 bases respectively, with 14 bases between them. Looked up from germline, CDR1 is DFQATT and CDR2 is SNEGSKA (reference sequence). The CDR3: CSAFRQTDTEAFF. The CDR3 DNA follows: TGCAGTGCCTTCCGGCAGACCGACACTGAAGCTTTCTTT.

The rearrangement uses TRBV3-1 and TRBJ2-1, with 7 bases identical to TRBD2. From germline, CDR1 is LGHDT and CDR2 YNNKEL (reference sequence). CDR3 length equals 14 residues. With 3 bases clipped from V and 8 bases from J, the junction kept 7 bases outside the gene matches. This chain's CDR3 is CASSQQRDQYEQFF. In DNA, the CDR3 is TGTGCCAGCAGCCAGCAGCGGGACCAATATGAGCAGTTCTTC.

In this sample, this clonotype turned up once. The V gene is TRBV29-1, the J gene TRBJ2-3; D call uncertain. Trimming pared 1 base from V and 4 bases from J, leaving 9 bases between. CDR1 is SQVTM, CDR2 ANQGSEA, per germline. The CDR3 extends over 13 amino acids. The CDR3 DNA follows: TGCAGCGTTGAAGTGGTAGTTGCAGATACGCAGTATTTT. Translation gives CSVEVVVADTQYF.

CDR3 in amino acids: CASSPGNQETQYF. CDR3 in DNA: TGTGCCAGCAGCCCCGGGAACCAAGAGACCCAGTACTTC. The rearrangement links TRBV5-6 to TRBJ2-5, with D possibly being TRBD2 (5 bases). Germline assignment: CDR1 SGHDT and CDR2 YYEEEE. The CDR3 is 13 amino acids. The ends were cut back, 4 bases at V and 0 bases at J, with 7 bases in the middle.

The chain uses TRBV20-1 and TRBJ2-7; a possible D gene is TRBD2 (6 bases). This CDR3 is built from 14 residues. The germline CDR1 and CDR2 sequences are DFQATT and SNEGSKA (reference sequence). Trimming left V 3 bases short and J 2 bases short, with 14 bases between. The chain's CDR3 is CSASAMGLTYEQYF. For the CDR3, the DNA is TGCAGTGCTAGCGCTATGGGACTCACCTACGAGCAGTACTTC.

This rearrangement joins TRBV6-6 to TRBJ2-2; possible D gene TRBD1, 5 bases. CDR1 and CDR2 from the germline V gene are MNHNY and SVGAGI (reference sequence). The CDR3 covers 12 residues. The V gene lost 5 bases and the J gene lost 7 bases, with 8 bases spanning the gap. The chain's CDR3 is CASSTGFGELFF. The CDR3, as DNA: TGTGCCAGCAGTACAGGATTCGGGGAGCTGTTTTTT.

V and J are TRBV20-1 and TRBJ1-6, with TRBD1 matching over 7 bases. There are 13 residues in the CDR3. Trimming removed 6 bases from V and 6 bases from J; junction bases left unmatched: 5. Looked up from germline, CDR1 is DFQATT and CDR2 is SNEGSKA (reference sequence). The CDR3 nucleotides are TGCAGTGCCAGGGGGGACGGTAATTCACCCCTCCACTTT. Translating gives CSARGDGNSPLHF.

The genes are TRBV5-1 and TRBJ1-6; TRBD1 aligns across 7 bases. Germline V gives CDR1 SGHRS, CDR2 YFSETQ. V shed 4 bases, J shed 12 bases, and the junction held 7 bases outside the gene matches. The length of the CDR3 is 13 residues. CDR3 region: CASSLYRGEPLHF. The CDR3 DNA is TGCGCCAGCAGCCTCTACAGGGGCGAACCCCTCCACTTT.

The J gene is TRBJ2-7, the V gene TRBV29-1; D may correspond to TRBD1 or TRBD2 (6 bases each). The CDR3 has 12 residues. Per the germline V gene, CDR1 is SQVTM and CDR2 is ANQGSEA. Trimming removed 7 bases from V and 0 bases from J, with 10 bases in between. The CDR3 sequence is CSAGADSYEQYF. The CDR3 DNA follows: TGCAGCGCGGGGGCTGACTCCTACGAGCAGTACTTC.

This chain's CDR3 is CASSAPGQGIYEQYF. CDR3 coding DNA: TGTGCCAGCAGCGCACCGGGACAGGGGATTTACGAGCAGTACTTC. The rearrangement joins TRBV7-9 to TRBJ2-7; TRBD1 matches at 10 bases. The CDR3 has 15 amino acids. With V trimmed by 5 bases and J by 4 bases, 8 bases remained unmatched. The germline V gene encodes CDR1 SEHNR and CDR2 FQNEAQ (reference sequence).

The table lists this clonotype with a few counts. The rearrangement uses TRBV20-1 and TRBJ2-5; the D is unclear. This CDR3 spans 10 amino acids. V was clipped by 5 bases and J by 4 bases, with 5 bases between them. CDR1 and CDR2 from the germline V gene are DFQATT and SNEGSKA (reference sequence). The CDR3 bases are TGCAGTGCTCGTTCAGAGACCCAGTACTTC. It specifies CSARSETQYF.

The rearrangement uses TRBV12-5 and TRBJ2-5, with D possibly being TRBD1 (6 bases). Germline V gene lookup returns CDR1 LGHNT and CDR2 FRNRAP. The CDR3 has 14 residues. Trimming pared 6 bases from V and 3 bases from J, leaving 14 bases between. The CDR3 DNA reads TGTGCTAGTGGCTCAGGACAGCAAGAAGAGACCCAGTACTTC. As protein: CASGSGQQEETQYF.

V and J are TRBV9 and TRBJ2-7, with D perhaps matching TRBD2 (5 bases). The CDR3 length is 15 residues. Trimming stripped 3 bases from V and 0 bases from J, with 13 bases between. From germline, CDR1 is SGDLS and CDR2 YYNGEE. This CDR3 is CASSARSADSYEQYF. For the CDR3, the DNA is TGTGCCAGCAGCGCCCGGTCAGCGGACTCCTACGAGCAGTACTTC.

This clonotype has only one observation. V gene TRBV20-1 combines with J gene TRBJ2-5; TRBD2 matches 9 bases. Germline V gene sequence: CDR1 DFQATT, CDR2 SNEGSKA (reference sequence). V gave up 8 bases and J gave up 2 bases; unmatched junction bases: 12. This CDR3 contains 15 residues. The CDR3 sequence is CSSILFSGGQETQYF. The CDR3 DNA follows: TGCAGTTCCATCCTCTTTAGCGGGGGACAAGAGACCCAGTACTTC.

The chain couples TRBV7-9 to TRBJ2-5, with a weak D call TRBD1 (6 bases). Germline V gene sequence: CDR1 SEHNR, CDR2 FQNEAQ (reference sequence). V lost 2 bases to trimming and J lost 5 bases, with 15 bases between them. The CDR3 covers 15 residues. The CDR3 here is CASSLPRAQGETQYF. The CDR3 nucleotides are TGTGCCAGCAGCTTACCCCGGGCCCAGGGGGAGACCCAGTACTTC.

The chain links TRBV5-4 to TRBJ2-7; a possible D gene is TRBD1 (5 bases). CDR3 length equals 13 residues. Germline assignment: CDR1 SGHNT and CDR2 YYREEE (reference sequence). Trimming took off 0 bases at V and 3 bases at J, with 7 bases between the two ends. CDR3 residues: CASSLAGNYEQYF. DNA for the CDR3: TGTGCCAGCAGCTTGGCAGGGAACTACGAGCAGTACTTC.

The V call is TRBV3-1, the J call TRBJ2-2; D not certain. CDR3 length equals 13 residues. V lost 3 bases to trimming and J lost 10 bases, with 12 bases between them. Per the germline V gene, CDR1 is LGHDT and CDR2 is YNNKEL (reference sequence). The chain's CDR3 is CASSQIGPVELFF. The CDR3 coding sequence is TGTGCCAGCAGCCAGATAGGACCAGTGGAGCTGTTTTTT.

This clonotype was seen more than once but under ten times. CDR3 DNA sequence: TGTGCCAGCAGTGGGACAGGGGGCAATCAGCCCCAGCATTTT. This translates into CASSGTGGNQPQHF. The chain carries TRBV2 and TRBJ1-5; 9 bases match TRBD1. The germline CDR1 and CDR2 sequences are SNHLY and FYNNEI. The V and J ends lost 4 bases and 2 bases, in that order; junction bases with no gene match: 0. The CDR3 has 14 residues.

The DNA for the CDR3 is TGCGCCAGCAGGTATGGAGGGAGTTCCGAAGAGACCCAGTACTTC. It specifies CASRYGGSSEETQYF. The V gene is TRBV5-1, the J gene TRBJ2-5; TRBD2 is a possible D gene (6 bases). Germline CDR1 reads SGHRS; CDR2 reads YFSETQ. This CDR3 region has 15 residues. The V end was cut by 5 bases, the J end by 3 bases, with 17 bases between. The full variable domain, completed using reference TRBV5-1 and TRBJ2-5, is KAGVTQTPRYLIKTRGQQVTLSCSPISGHRSVSWYQQTPGQGLQFLFEYFSETQRNKGNFPGRFSGRQFSNSRSEMNVSTLELGDSALYLCASRYGGSSEETQYFGPGTRLLVL.